This T cell receptor (beta chain) was identified during a study of T-cell reconstitution after alpha-beta-depleted transplantation in children. Study observations and caveats: High day-60 TCRbeta diversity in some patients came from surviving recipient T cells and thymic progenitors. In patients about two months after transplant, alpha-beta T cells reportedly arose from several hundred expanded graft clones. It was newly produced T cells that mostly accounted for T-cell counts and diversity one year after transplant.

Note on this clonotype: Its antigen remains unknown.

Researchers prepared the TCRbeta library using unique molecular identifiers, the study reports. TCRdb passed the PCR reads through MiXCR, listing each CDR3 protein once. Of fewer than 700,000 distinct CDR3 sequences in the sample, roughly 24% were seen once. Germline V lookup: CDR1 SGHTA, CDR2 FQGNSA. This CDR3 comprises 15 residues. The V end lost 5 bases, the J end lost 1 base, and 14 bases lay between the germline ends. This sequence originates from a boy less than two years old who had a stem cell transplant for acute myeloid leukemia, so the T cells may come from the graft donor. The starting material was PBMCs, mostly from graft donor cells, obtained 360 days after TCRalphabeta/CD19-depleted stem cell transplant. V is TRBV7-2 and J is TRBJ2-5; the D call may be TRBD1 or TRBD2 (5 bases each). CDR3 nucleotide sequence: TGTGCCAGCAGCCCTCCCCACGGGGCCCAAGAGACCCAGTACTTC. It encodes CASSPPHGAQETQYF.